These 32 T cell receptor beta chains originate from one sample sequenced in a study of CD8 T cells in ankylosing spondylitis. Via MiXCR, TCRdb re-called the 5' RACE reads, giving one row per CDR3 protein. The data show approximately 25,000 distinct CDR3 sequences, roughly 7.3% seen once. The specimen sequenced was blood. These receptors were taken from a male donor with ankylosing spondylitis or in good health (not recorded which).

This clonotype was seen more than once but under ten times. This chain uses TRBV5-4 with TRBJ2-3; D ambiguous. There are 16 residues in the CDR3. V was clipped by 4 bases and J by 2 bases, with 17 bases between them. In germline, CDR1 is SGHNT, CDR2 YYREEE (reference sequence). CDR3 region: CASSQERIISTDTQYF. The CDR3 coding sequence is TGTGCCAGCAGCCAGGAACGGATAATCTCCACAGATACGCAGTATTTT.

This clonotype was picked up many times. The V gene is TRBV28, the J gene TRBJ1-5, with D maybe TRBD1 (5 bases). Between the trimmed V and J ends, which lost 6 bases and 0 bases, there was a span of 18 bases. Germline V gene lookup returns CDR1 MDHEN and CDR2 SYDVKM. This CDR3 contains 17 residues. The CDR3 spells CASRKDYSQGSNQPQHF. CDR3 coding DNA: TGTGCCAGCAGAAAAGACTACTCTCAGGGTAGCAATCAGCCCCAGCATTTT.

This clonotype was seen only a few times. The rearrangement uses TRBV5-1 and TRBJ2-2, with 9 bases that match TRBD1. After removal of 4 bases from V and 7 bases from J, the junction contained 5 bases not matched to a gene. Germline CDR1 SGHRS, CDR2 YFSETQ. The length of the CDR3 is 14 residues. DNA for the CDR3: TGCGCCAGCAGCAGGACAGGGGCGGACGGGGAGCTGTTTTTT. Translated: CASSRTGADGELFF.

The CDR3 here is CAIMAVNYGYTF. The CDR3 DNA reads TGTGCCATCATGGCCGTGAACTATGGCTACACCTTC. V and J are TRBV10-3 and TRBJ1-2; unclear D gene. Trimming shortened V by 7 bases and J by 2 bases, and 8 bases separated the two germline ends. The CDR3 length is 12 residues. Germline lookup yields CDR1 ENHRY and CDR2 SYGVKD.

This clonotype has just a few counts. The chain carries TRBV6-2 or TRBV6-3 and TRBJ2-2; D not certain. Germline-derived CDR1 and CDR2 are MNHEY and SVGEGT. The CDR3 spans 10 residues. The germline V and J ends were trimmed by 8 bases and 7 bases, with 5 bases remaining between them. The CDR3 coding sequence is TGTGCCAGCGGAAGCGGGGAGCTGTTTTTT. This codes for CASGSGELFF.

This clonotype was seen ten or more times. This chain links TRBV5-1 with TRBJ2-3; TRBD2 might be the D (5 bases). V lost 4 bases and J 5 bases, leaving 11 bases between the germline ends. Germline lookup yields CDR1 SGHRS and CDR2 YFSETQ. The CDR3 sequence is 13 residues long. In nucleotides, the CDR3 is TGCGCCAGCAGCAAAACTGGGAGAGATACGCAGTATTTT. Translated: CASSKTGRDTQYF.

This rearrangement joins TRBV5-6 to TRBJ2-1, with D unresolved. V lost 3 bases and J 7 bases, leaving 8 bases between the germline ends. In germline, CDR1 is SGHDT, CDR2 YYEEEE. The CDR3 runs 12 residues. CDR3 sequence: CASSSLGNEQFF. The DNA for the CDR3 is TGTGCCAGCAGCTCGCTGGGGAATGAGCAGTTCTTC.

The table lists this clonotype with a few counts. CDR3: CASRHTEETQYF. CDR3 DNA sequence: TGTGCCAGCAGGCATACCGAAGAGACCCAGTACTTC. The chain couples TRBV25-1 to TRBJ2-5, with D unclear. The germline CDR1 and CDR2 sequences are MGHDK and SYGVNS. The CDR3 is 12 residues long. V shed 6 bases and J shed 3 bases, with 8 bases lying between them. The entire variable domain, with the rest obtained from reference TRBV25-1 and TRBJ2-5, is as follows: EADIYQTPRYLVIGTGKKITLECSQTMGHDKMYWYQQDPGMELHLIHYSYGVNSTEKGDLSSESTVSRIRTEHFPLTLESARPSHTSQYLCASRHTEETQYFGPGTRLLVL.

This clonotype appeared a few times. DNA for the CDR3: TGCAGTGCTGGTAATCAGCCCCAGCATTTT. This sequence encodes CSAGNQPQHF. The chain is built from TRBV20-1 and TRBJ1-5, with D unresolved. V dropped 5 bases and J dropped 4 bases, with 3 bases sitting between them. CDR1 DFQATT and CDR2 SNEGSKA come from the germline V gene (reference sequence). The CDR3 runs to 10 residues.

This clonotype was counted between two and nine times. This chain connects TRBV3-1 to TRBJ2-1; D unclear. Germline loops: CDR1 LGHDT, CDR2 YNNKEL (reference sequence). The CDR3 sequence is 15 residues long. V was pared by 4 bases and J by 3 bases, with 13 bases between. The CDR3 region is CASSPTMAVYNEQFF. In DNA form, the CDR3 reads TGTGCCAGCAGCCCAACGATGGCGGTCTACAATGAGCAGTTCTTC.

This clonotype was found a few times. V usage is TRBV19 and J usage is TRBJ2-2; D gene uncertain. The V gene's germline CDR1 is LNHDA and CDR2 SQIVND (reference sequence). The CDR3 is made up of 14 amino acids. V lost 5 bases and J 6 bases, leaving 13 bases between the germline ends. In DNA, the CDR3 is TGTGCCAGTAGTTTTGGCAACCTCGCCGGGGAGCTGTTTTTT. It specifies CASSFGNLAGELFF.

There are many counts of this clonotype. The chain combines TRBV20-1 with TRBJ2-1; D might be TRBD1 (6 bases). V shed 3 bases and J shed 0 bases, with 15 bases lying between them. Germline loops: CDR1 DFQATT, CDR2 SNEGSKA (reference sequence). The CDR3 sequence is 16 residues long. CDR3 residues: CSARKRGGSSYNEQFF. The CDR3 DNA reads TGCAGTGCTAGGAAGCGAGGGGGTAGCTCCTACAATGAGCAGTTCTTC.

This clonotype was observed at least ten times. CDR3 amino acids: CASSFAGGVETQYF. CDR3 coding DNA: TGCGCCAGCAGCTTCGCAGGGGGTGTGGAGACCCAGTACTTC. The chain combines TRBV5-1 with TRBJ2-5; 7 bases match TRBD1. CDR3 length equals 14 residues. Germline lookup yields CDR1 SGHRS and CDR2 YFSETQ. V shed 2 bases and J 5 bases; nucleotides not matched to a gene: 6.

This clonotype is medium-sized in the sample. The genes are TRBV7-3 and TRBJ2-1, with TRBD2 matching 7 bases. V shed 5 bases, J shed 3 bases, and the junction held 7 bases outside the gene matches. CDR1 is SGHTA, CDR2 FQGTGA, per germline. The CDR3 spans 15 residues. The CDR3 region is CASSLGGSDYNEQFF. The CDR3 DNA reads TGTGCCAGCAGCCTCGGGGGGTCAGACTACAATGAGCAGTTCTTC.

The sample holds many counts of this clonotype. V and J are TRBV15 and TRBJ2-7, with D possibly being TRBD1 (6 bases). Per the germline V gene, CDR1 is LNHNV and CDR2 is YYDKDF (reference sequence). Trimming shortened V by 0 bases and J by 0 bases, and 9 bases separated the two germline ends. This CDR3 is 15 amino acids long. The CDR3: CATSRDLQGSYEQYF. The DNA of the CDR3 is TGTGCCACCAGCAGAGATCTACAGGGCTCCTACGAGCAGTACTTC.

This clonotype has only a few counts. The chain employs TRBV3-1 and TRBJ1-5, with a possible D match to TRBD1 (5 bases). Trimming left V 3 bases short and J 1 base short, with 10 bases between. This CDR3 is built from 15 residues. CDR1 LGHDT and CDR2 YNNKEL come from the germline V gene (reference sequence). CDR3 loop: CASSQRGTSNQPQHF. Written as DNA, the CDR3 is TGTGCCAGCAGCCAGAGGGGCACCAGCAATCAGCCCCAGCATTTT.

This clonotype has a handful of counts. In DNA form, the CDR3 reads TGTGCCACCAGACCCGGGACTAGCCGAAGACAGTTCTTC. This gives the protein CATRPGTSRRQFF. The chain couples TRBV15 to TRBJ2-1; 9 nucleotides agree with TRBD2. CDR3 size: 13 residues. Germline values: CDR1 LNHNV, CDR2 YYDKDF (reference sequence). J lost 13 bases, V lost 6 bases, and 10 bases had no gene match.

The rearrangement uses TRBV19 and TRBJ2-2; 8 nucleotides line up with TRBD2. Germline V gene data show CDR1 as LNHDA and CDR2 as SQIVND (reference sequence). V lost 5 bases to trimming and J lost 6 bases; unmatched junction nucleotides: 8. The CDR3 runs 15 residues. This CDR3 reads CASSPELAEPGELFF. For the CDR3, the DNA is TGTGCCAGTAGTCCCGAACTAGCGGAACCCGGGGAGCTGTTTTTT.

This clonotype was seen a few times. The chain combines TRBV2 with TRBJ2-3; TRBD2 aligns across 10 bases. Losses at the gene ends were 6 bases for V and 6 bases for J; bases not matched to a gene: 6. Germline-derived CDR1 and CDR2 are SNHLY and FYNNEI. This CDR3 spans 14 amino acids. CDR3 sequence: CASRISGRSDTQYF. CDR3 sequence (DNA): TGTGCCAGCAGAATTAGCGGGAGGAGCGATACGCAGTATTTT.

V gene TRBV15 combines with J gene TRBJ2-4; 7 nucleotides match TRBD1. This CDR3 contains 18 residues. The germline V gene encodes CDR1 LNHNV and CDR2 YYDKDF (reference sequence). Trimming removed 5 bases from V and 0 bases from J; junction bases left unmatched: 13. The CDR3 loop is CATSFPTTGPLAKNIQYF. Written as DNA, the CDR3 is TGTGCCACCAGCTTTCCTACGACAGGGCCCCTAGCCAAAAACATTCAGTACTTC.

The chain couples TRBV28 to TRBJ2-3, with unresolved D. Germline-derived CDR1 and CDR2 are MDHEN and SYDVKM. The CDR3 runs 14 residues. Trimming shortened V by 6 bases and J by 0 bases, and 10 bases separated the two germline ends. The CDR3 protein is CASRQQRSTDTQYF. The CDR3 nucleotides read TGTGCCAGCAGACAACAGAGAAGCACAGATACGCAGTATTTT.

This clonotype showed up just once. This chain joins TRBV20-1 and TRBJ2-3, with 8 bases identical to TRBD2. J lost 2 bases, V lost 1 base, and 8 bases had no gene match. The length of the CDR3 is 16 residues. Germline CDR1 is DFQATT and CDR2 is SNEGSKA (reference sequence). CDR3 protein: CSARVPRGAFTDTQYF. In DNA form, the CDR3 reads TGCAGTGCTAGAGTCCCGCGGGGGGCCTTCACAGATACGCAGTATTTT.

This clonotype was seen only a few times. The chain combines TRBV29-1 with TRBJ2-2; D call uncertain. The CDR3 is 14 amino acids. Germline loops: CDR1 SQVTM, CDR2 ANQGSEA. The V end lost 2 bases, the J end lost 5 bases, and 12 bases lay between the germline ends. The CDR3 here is CSVEWATVTGELFF. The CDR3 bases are TGCAGCGTTGAATGGGCCACAGTGACCGGGGAGCTGTTTTTT.

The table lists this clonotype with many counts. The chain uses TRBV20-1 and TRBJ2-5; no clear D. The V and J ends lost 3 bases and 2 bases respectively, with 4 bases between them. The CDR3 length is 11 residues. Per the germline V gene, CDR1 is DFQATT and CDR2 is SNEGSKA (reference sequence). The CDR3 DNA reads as TGCAGTGCTAGCGAGCAAGAGACCCAGTACTTC. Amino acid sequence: CSASEQETQYF.

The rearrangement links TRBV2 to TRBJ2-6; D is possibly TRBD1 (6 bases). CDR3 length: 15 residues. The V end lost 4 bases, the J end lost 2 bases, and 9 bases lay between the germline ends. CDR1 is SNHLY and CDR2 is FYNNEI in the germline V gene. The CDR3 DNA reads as TGTGCCAGCAGTGTTAGGGGGACTGGGGCCAACGTCCTGACTTTC. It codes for CASSVRGTGANVLTF.

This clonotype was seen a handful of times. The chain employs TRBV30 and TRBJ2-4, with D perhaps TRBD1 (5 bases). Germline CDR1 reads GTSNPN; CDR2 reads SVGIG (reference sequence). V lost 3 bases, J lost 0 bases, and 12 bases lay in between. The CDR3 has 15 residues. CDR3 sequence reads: CAWSPGQGAKNIQYF. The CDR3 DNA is TGTGCCTGGAGCCCGGGCCAGGGAGCCAAAAACATTCAGTACTTC.

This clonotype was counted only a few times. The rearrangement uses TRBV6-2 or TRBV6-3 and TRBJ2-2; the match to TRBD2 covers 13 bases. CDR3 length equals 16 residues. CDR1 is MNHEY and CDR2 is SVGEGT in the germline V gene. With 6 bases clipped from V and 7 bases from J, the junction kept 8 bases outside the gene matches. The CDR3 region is CASRILAGGPVGELFF. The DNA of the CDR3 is TGTGCCAGCAGAATACTAGCGGGAGGGCCGGTCGGGGAGCTGTTTTTT.

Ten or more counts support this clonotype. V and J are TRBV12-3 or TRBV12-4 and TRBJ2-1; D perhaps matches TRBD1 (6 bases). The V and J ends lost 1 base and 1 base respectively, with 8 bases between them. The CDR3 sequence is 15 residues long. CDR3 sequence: CASSLVGASYNEQFF. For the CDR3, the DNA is TGTGCCAGCAGTTTAGTGGGGGCGTCCTACAATGAGCAGTTCTTC.

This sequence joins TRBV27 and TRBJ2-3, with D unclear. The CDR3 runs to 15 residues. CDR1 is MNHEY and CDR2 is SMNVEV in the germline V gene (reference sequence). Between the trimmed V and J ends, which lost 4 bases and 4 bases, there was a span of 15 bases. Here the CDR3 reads CASSSGRLRADTQYF. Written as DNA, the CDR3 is TGTGCCAGCAGTTCCGGCCGATTAAGGGCAGATACGCAGTATTTT.

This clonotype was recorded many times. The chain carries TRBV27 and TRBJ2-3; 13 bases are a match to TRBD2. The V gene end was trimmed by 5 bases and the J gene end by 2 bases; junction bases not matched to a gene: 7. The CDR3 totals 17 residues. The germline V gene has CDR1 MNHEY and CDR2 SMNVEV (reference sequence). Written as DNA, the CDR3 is TGTGCCAGCAGTGCCTGGACTAGCGGGGGAGACACAGATACGCAGTATTTT. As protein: CASSAWTSGGDTDTQYF.

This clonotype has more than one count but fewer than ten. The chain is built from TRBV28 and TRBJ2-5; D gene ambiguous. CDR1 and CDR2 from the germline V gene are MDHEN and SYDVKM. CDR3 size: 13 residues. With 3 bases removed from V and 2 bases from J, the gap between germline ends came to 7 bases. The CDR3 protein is CASSLRLQETQYF. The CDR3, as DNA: TGTGCCAGCAGTTTGCGACTGCAAGAGACCCAGTACTTC.

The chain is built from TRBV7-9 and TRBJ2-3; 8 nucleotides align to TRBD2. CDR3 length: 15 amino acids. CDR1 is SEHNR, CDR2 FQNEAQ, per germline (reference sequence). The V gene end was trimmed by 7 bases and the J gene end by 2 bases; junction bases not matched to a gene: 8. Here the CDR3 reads CASTTGGGPTDTQYF. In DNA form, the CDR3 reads TGTGCCAGCACAACGGGGGGGGGCCCCACAGATACGCAGTATTTT.